The next 21 T cell receptor beta chains were all read from a single sample in a study of blood T cell repertoires in COVID-19. Clones were read by immunoSEQ multiplex PCR, and TCRdb kept only the in-frame ones, dropping some. This sample yields more than 85,000 clones, of which around 83% are seen a single time; just over 15% belongs to the top ten. The sample consisted of peripheral blood. The receptors stem from a woman over 75 with acute or convalescent COVID-19.

This sequence joins TRBV19 and TRBJ2-5; tentatively, D is TRBD1 (6 bases). Germline CDR1 is LNHDA and CDR2 is SQIVND (reference sequence). V lost 8 bases to trimming and J lost 0 bases, with 19 bases between them. CDR3 length equals 16 residues. The DNA of the CDR3 is TGTGCCAGTTCCCGGAGGACGGGGACATACCAAGAGACCCAGTACTTC. This translates into CASSRRTGTYQETQYF. Full variable domain (remainder filled in from reference TRBV19 and TRBJ2-5): DGGITQSPKYLFRKEGQNVTLSCEQNLNHDAMYWYRQDPGQGLRLIYYSQIVNDFQKGDIAEGYSVSREKKESFPLTVTSAQKNPTAFYLCASSRRTGTYQETQYFGPGTRLLVL.

The chain's CDR3 is CASSWGQGAGEQYF. The CDR3 nucleotides are TGCGCCAGCAGCTGGGGACAGGGGGCAGGGGAGCAGTACTTC. The chain couples TRBV5-1 to TRBJ2-7, with TRBD1 matching 12 bases. V lost 3 bases, J lost 7 bases, and 5 bases stayed unmatched. CDR3 size: 14 residues. The V gene's germline CDR1 is SGHRS and CDR2 YFSETQ.

The rearrangement uses TRBV3-1 (or the pseudogene TRBV3-2) and TRBJ2-3; 7 bases fit TRBD2. The CDR3 runs 15 residues. V lost 3 bases, J lost 4 bases, and 7 bases stayed unmatched. The germline V gene encodes CDR1 LGHDT and CDR2 YNNKEL (reference sequence). The CDR3 coding sequence is TGTGCCAGCAGCCAGGGTGGGAGGGGCCCAGATACGCAGTATTTT. It translates to CASSQGGRGPDTQYF.

The chain has TRBV4-3 and TRBJ2-4; 9 bases align to TRBD1. CDR1 is LGHNA, CDR2 YSLEER, per germline. This CDR3 is 17 amino acids long. The V and J ends lost 0 bases and 1 base, in that order; junction bases with no gene match: 4. CDR3 DNA sequence: TGCGCCAGCAGCCAAGATCTCGGACAGGGGGCCAAAAACATTCAGTACTTC. Translated, it gives CASSQDLGQGAKNIQYF.

CDR3 DNA sequence: TGTGCCAGCAGCTTGTACCGGGACAGACATAGCAATCAGCCCCAGCATTTT. It encodes CASSLYRDRHSNQPQHF. The chain has TRBV5-6 and TRBJ1-5; 7 nucleotides agree with TRBD1. V shed 1 base and J 0 bases; nucleotides not matched to a gene: 7. Germline CDR1 is SGHDT and CDR2 is YYEEEE. CDR3 size: 17 residues.

The genes are TRBV6-5 and TRBJ2-2; the D gene is possibly TRBD2 (5 bases). Germline V gene sequence: CDR1 MNHEY, CDR2 SVGAGI. This CDR3 spans 15 amino acids. V was clipped by 7 bases and J by 5 bases, with 17 bases between them. The chain's CDR3 is CASNRGWRDTGELFF. The CDR3 nucleotides are TGTGCCAGCAATCGAGGGTGGAGAGATACCGGGGAGCTGTTTTTT.

The chain employs TRBV6-2 or TRBV6-3 and TRBJ2-2; 13 bases are a match to TRBD2. This CDR3 is built from 16 residues. V gave up 5 bases and J gave up 8 bases; unmatched junction bases: 8. Germline CDR1 and CDR2: MNHEY and SVGEGT. CDR3 sequence (DNA): TGTGCCAGCAGTACATGGACTAGCGGGAGTCGGGGGGAGCTGTTTTTT. As protein: CASSTWTSGSRGELFF.

The chain combines TRBV3-1 (or the pseudogene TRBV3-2) with TRBJ1-2; D gene uncertain. CDR3 length: 14 amino acids. V lost 4 bases to trimming and J lost 0 bases, with 9 bases between them. Germline V gene sequence: CDR1 LGHDT, CDR2 YNNKEL (reference sequence). CDR3 amino acids: CASSPLGANYGYTF. As DNA, the CDR3 is TGTGCCAGCAGCCCCCTGGGAGCTAACTATGGCTACACCTTC.

The chain uses TRBV9 and TRBJ2-5, with a weak D call TRBD1 (6 bases). This CDR3 contains 14 residues. V was clipped by 0 bases and J by 5 bases, with 11 bases between them. CDR1 and CDR2 from the germline V gene are SGDLS and YYNGEE. The CDR3 region is CASSVARGYETQYF. The CDR3 DNA is TGTGCCAGCAGCGTAGCCAGGGGATATGAGACCCAGTACTTC.

This clone was seen only once. The chain is built from TRBV14 and TRBJ1-1, with a weak D call TRBD1 (5 bases). V gave up 4 bases and J gave up 1 base, with 7 bases separating them. CDR1 SGHDN and CDR2 FVKESK come from the germline V gene. The CDR3 is 13 amino acids. For the CDR3, the DNA is TGTGCCAGCAGCCTAGACAGGAACACTGAAGCTTTCTTT. Translated, it gives CASSLDRNTEAFF.

This chain links TRBV25-1 with TRBJ1-4; D unresolved. Per germline, CDR1 MGHDK and CDR2 SYGVNS. The CDR3 loop spans 15 amino acids. V dropped 3 bases and J dropped 5 bases, with 13 bases sitting between them. The CDR3 DNA reads as TGTGCCAGCAGTGACGGCTACAGCTCCAATGAAAAACTGTTTTTT. Protein product: CASSDGYSSNEKLFF.

The chain links TRBV7-2 to TRBJ2-2, with 10 nucleotides matching TRBD2. CDR3 size: 19 residues. Germline V gene lookup returns CDR1 SGHTA and CDR2 FQGNSA. V gave up 3 bases and J gave up 3 bases; unmatched junction bases: 13. The CDR3 DNA sequence: TGTGCCAGCAGCTTCTTGAGAAGCGGGAGGGCCAAGGACACCGGGGAGCTGTTTTTT. As protein: CASSFLRSGRAKDTGELFF. Looking up the rest from reference TRBV7-2 and TRBJ2-2 gives the full variable domain: GAGVSQSPSNKVTEKGKDVELRCDPISGHTALYWYRQSLGQGLEFLIYFQGNSAPDKSGLPSDRFSAERTGGSVSTLTIQRTQQEDSAVYLCASSFLRSGRAKDTGELFFGEGSRLTVL.

A single count supports this clone. The V and J genes are TRBV6-5 and TRBJ2-2; TRBD2 agrees at 7 bases. J lost 6 bases, V lost 7 bases, and 11 bases had no gene match. Germline CDR1 MNHEY, CDR2 SVGAGI. CDR3 length: 15 amino acids. The CDR3 is CASKRDHTNAGELFF. CDR3 coding DNA: TGTGCCAGCAAGCGGGACCATACCAACGCCGGGGAGCTGTTTTTT.

The gene calls are TRBV12-3 or TRBV12-4 and TRBJ2-7; D is unclear. V was cut by 6 bases and J by 2 bases, with 8 bases left in between. CDR3 length: 12 residues. Here the CDR3 DNA reads TGTGCCAGCAGATCCGACACCTACGAGCAGTACTTC. It yields the protein CASRSDTYEQYF.

V usage is TRBV6-2 or TRBV6-3 and J usage is TRBJ2-5; 16 bases align to TRBD2. The CDR3 totals 18 residues. The J segment lost 5 bases and the V segment lost 4 bases, leaving 10 bases of the junction unmatched. Germline loops: CDR1 MNHEY, CDR2 SVGEGT. The CDR3 DNA reads as TGTGCCAGCAGTTGGGGGACTAGCGGGAGGGCCACGGCGGAGACCCAGTACTTC. This codes for CASSWGTSGRATAETQYF.

The chain employs TRBV19 and TRBJ1-1, with D possibly being TRBD1 (6 bases). This CDR3 is built from 13 residues. Germline values: CDR1 LNHDA, CDR2 SQIVND (reference sequence). V was cut by 4 bases and J by 1 base, with 7 bases left in between. CDR3 in DNA: TGTGCCAGTAGTACACAGGGGAACACTGAAGCTTTCTTT. It yields the protein CASSTQGNTEAFF.

The chain combines TRBV27 with TRBJ2-3; 14 nucleotides match TRBD2. With V trimmed by 3 bases and J by 2 bases, 10 bases remained unmatched. The CDR3 consists of 19 residues. Germline CDR1 and CDR2: MNHEY and SMNVEV (reference sequence). The CDR3 DNA reads as TGTGCCAGCAGTTTGGAGGGGACTAGCGGGAGCAGGTTCACAGATACGCAGTATTTT. This translates into CASSLEGTSGSRFTDTQYF.

V usage is TRBV28 and J usage is TRBJ2-1, with 8 nucleotides matching TRBD2. After removal of 3 bases from V and 3 bases from J, the junction contained 4 bases not matched to a gene. The CDR3 spans 15 residues. Germline loops: CDR1 MDHEN, CDR2 SYDVKM. The CDR3 region has the DNA TGTGCCAGCAGTTTCGTGCGGGAGGACTACAATGAGCAGTTCTTC. This codes for CASSFVREDYNEQFF.

The V and J genes are TRBV21-1 and TRBJ2-5; TRBD1, the D gene given by the table, was not confirmed from the DNA. TRBV21-1 is labeled a pseudogene. The CDR3 spans 13 residues. Written as DNA, the CDR3 is TGTGCCAGCAGCAGGGGGCAGGGAGAGACCCAGTACTTC. Translating gives CASSRGQGETQYF.

V is TRBV7-6 and J is TRBJ2-5; 7 bases map to TRBD2. There are 16 residues in the CDR3. Per the germline V gene, CDR1 is SGHVS and CDR2 is FNYEAQ. Trimming took 5 bases from V and 1 from J; bases not matched to a gene: 10. CDR3 loop: CASSPTAGTPQETQYF. The CDR3, as DNA: TGTGCCAGCAGCCCAACAGCGGGAACACCCCAAGAGACCCAGTACTTC.

The chain's CDR3 is CASSLGQTNIQYF. CDR3 in DNA: TGTGCCAGCAGTCTGGGACAGACAAACATTCAGTACTTC. This chain links TRBV12-3 or TRBV12-4 with TRBJ2-4; 7 bases fit TRBD1. J lost 6 bases, V lost 5 bases, and 4 bases had no gene match. The CDR3 sequence is 13 residues long.